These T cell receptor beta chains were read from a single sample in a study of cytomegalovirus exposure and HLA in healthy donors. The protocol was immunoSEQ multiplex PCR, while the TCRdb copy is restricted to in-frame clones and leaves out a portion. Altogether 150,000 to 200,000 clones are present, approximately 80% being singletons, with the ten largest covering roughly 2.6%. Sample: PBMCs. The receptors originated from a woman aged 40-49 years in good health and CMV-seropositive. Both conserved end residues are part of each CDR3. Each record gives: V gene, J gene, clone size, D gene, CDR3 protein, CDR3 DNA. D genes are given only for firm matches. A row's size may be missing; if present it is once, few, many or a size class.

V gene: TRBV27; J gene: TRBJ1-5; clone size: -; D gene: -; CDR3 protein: CASSLSTDGGQPQHF; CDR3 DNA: TGTGCCAGCAGTTTGTCGACAGACGGCGGTCAGCCCCAGCATTTT
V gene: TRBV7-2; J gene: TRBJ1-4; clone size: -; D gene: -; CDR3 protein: CASSLVSQGTNEKLFF; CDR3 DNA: TGTGCCAGCAGCTTAGTATCACAGGGAACTAATGAAAAACTGTTTTTT
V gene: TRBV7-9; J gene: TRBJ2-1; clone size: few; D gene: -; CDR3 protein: CASSRLASGHNEQFF; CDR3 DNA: TGCGCCAGCAGCCGGCTGGCGTCGGGTCACAATGAGCAGTTCTTC
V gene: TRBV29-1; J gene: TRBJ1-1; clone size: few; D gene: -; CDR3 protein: CSVDYSMNTEAFF; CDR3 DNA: TGCAGCGTTGACTACAGTATGAACACTGAAGCTTTCTTT
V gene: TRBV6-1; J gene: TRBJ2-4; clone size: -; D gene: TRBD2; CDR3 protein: CASSEGQGGLIIQYF; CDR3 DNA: TGTGCCAGCAGTGAAGGGCAGGGAGGGTTAATCATTCAGTACTTC
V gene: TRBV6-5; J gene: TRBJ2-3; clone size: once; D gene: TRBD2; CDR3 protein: CASSPPGRGDTQYF; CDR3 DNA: TGTGCCAGCAGTCCCCCCGGGAGGGGTGATACGCAGTATTTT
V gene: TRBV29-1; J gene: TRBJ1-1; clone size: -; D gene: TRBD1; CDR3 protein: CSVRRSGTGGTEAFF; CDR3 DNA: TGCAGCGTGAGACGATCCGGGACAGGGGGCACTGAAGCTTTCTTT
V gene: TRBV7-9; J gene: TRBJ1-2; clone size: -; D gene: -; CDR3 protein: CASSITTGNYGYTF; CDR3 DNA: TGTGCCAGCAGCATAACCACAGGGAACTATGGCTACACCTTC
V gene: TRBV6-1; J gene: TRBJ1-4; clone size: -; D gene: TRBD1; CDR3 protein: CASREQGAVKLFF; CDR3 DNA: TGTGCCAGCAGGGAACAGGGGGCCGTGAAACTGTTTTTT
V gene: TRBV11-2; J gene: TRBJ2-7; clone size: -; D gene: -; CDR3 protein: CASSFGRYEQYF; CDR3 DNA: TGTGCCAGCAGCTTTGGCAGATACGAGCAGTACTTC
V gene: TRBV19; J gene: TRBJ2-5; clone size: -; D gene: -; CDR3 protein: CASSISLETQYF; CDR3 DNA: TGTGCCAGTAGTATCTCACTAGAGACCCAGTACTTC